Sequencing of this T cell receptor beta chain was carried out in a study of shared clonotypes between healthy human individuals. Study background: The study used three CD4 naive, three CD4 memory, two CD8 naive and one CD8 memory plate per donor.

The germline V and J ends were trimmed by 2 bases and 7 bases, with 18 bases remaining between them. The CDR3 is 15 residues long. The germline V gene encodes CDR1 SGHRS and CDR2 YFSETQ. In the source study's methods: ImmunoSEQ sequences covered only the junction and lacked quality scores; filtering therefore differed. Some clones are missing from TCRdb's copy, which holds only in-frame ones; the method was immunoSEQ multiplex PCR. V and J calls and clone size follow that table, whereas D and trimming were derived from the DNA. The sample shows 1.5 million to 1.9 million clones, 95% to 99% of them seen only once.

V is TRBV5-1 and J is TRBJ1-2; TRBD1 is a possible D gene (5 bases). Sequencing used naive CD4+ T cells sorted from blood. Subset given: CD45RA+ positively selected. The TCR originated in a man between 25 and 39 years old in good health. CDR3 nucleotides: TGCGCCAGCAGCTTAATGGACCCGGGGCTGGGTGGCTACACCTTC. Amino acid sequence: CASSLMDPGLGGYTF.